The 27 T cell receptor beta chains reported below all come from one sample, sequenced in a study of T cell responses to AZD1222 COVID-19 vaccine. Here immunoSEQ multiplex PCR was the method, and the copy in TCRdb shows in-frame clones only, minus some. Of roughly 170,000 clones in the sample, 85% to 95% were seen once. This specimen consisted of peripheral blood, obtained on day 0 of AZD1222 vaccination. These receptors originate from an adult in good health.

V is TRBV7-9 and J is TRBJ1-2; D is perhaps TRBD1 (5 bases). Trimming took 1 base from V and 4 from J, leaving 13 bases between them. The CDR3 is made up of 15 amino acids. Germline V gives CDR1 SEHNR, CDR2 FQNEAQ (reference sequence). The CDR3 reads CASSLGQGIGYGYTF. The CDR3 nucleotides are TGTGCCAGCAGCTTAGGGCAGGGAATTGGCTATGGCTACACCTTC.

The V call is TRBV11-2, the J call TRBJ1-2, with TRBD1 as a possible D gene (5 bases). Looked up from germline, CDR1 is SGHAT and CDR2 is FQNNGV. V lost 5 bases and J lost 0, with 13 bases in between. CDR3 length: 15 residues. The DNA of the CDR3 is TGTGCCAGCAGCAAATCGACAGTTTCTAACTATGGCTACACCTTC. This gives the protein CASSKSTVSNYGYTF.

The V call is TRBV27, the J call TRBJ1-6; D ambiguous. The V gene lost 6 bases and the J gene lost 10 bases, with 16 bases spanning the gap. Germline CDR1 and CDR2: MNHEY and SMNVEV (reference sequence). This CDR3 comprises 14 residues. CDR3 DNA: TGTGCCAGCAGGAGGACTTTTGCTGGGTCACCCCTCCACTTT. This codes for CASRRTFAGSPLHF.

In its sample, this clone was seen many times. This chain joins TRBV11-2 and TRBJ2-7; D might be TRBD1 or TRBD2, each matching 6 bases. Looked up from germline, CDR1 is SGHAT and CDR2 is FQNNGV. CDR3 length: 15 residues. V was pared by 6 bases and J by 2 bases, with 17 bases between. CDR3 DNA sequence: TGTGCCAGCAGGCGCCTTGGGGGGCGCCCCTACGAGCAGTACTTC. Translating it yields CASRRLGGRPYEQYF.

This clone was seen only once. The rearrangement links TRBV9 to TRBJ1-1; D possibly corresponds to TRBD1 (6 bases). The CDR3 spans 15 residues. Germline V gives CDR1 SGDLS, CDR2 YYNGEE. V was shortened by 0 bases and J by 2 bases, with 11 bases between the two germline ends. The CDR3 here is CASSVGTAINTEAFF. CDR3 coding DNA: TGTGCCAGCAGCGTAGGGACAGCGATTAACACTGAAGCTTTCTTT.

CDR3 sequence reads: CASSLTGDSNEKLFF. CDR3 in DNA: TGCGCCAGCAGCTTGACCGGGGACAGCAATGAAAAACTGTTTTTT. This chain connects TRBV5-1 to TRBJ1-4; 7 positions match TRBD1. V trimming: 1 base; J trimming: 5 bases; junction bases outside the gene matches: 5. This CDR3 has 15 amino acids. Germline values: CDR1 SGHRS, CDR2 YFSETQ.

The chain joins TRBV30 to TRBJ1-1, with D uncertain. The V end was cut by 1 base, the J end by 5 bases, with 8 bases between. The germline V gene encodes CDR1 GTSNPN and CDR2 SVGIG (reference sequence). The CDR3 has 12 residues. The CDR3, as DNA: TGTGCCTGGAGTGGAGACTGGACTGAAGCTTTCTTT. Translation: CAWSGDWTEAFF. The full variable domain, in which reference TRBV30 and TRBJ1-1 provide the parts outside the CDR3, is SQTIHQWPATLVQPVGSPLSLECTVEGTSNPNLYWYRQAAGRGLQLLFYSVGIGQISSEVPQNLSASRPQDRQFILSSKKLLLSDSGFYLCAWSGDWTEAFFGQGTRLTVV.

The chain carries TRBV7-8 and TRBJ2-2, with 8 bases fitting TRBD1. V lost 2 bases to trimming and J lost 4 bases; unmatched junction nucleotides: 3. Per the germline V gene, CDR1 is SGHVS and CDR2 is FQNEAQ. This CDR3 spans 15 amino acids. CDR3 in DNA: TGTGCCAGCAGCTTAACAGGGGGGAGCACCGGGGAGCTGTTTTTT. It encodes CASSLTGGSTGELFF.

The V and J genes are TRBV11-2 and TRBJ2-7; 7 nucleotides agree with TRBD1. Germline-derived CDR1 and CDR2 are SGHAT and FQNNGV. Trimming cost V 3 bases and J 3 bases; bases outside gene matches: 8. This CDR3 has 15 amino acids. The CDR3 protein is CASSLPGNRGYEQYF. As DNA, the CDR3 is TGTGCCAGCAGCTTGCCCGGGAACAGGGGCTACGAGCAGTACTTC.

The chain carries TRBV19 and TRBJ1-3; possible D gene TRBD1, 6 bases. V was cut by 5 bases and J by 0 bases, with 20 bases left in between. CDR1 is LNHDA, CDR2 SQIVND, per germline (reference sequence). CDR3 length: 18 residues. CDR3 region: CASSSSSGAPYSGNTIYF. CDR3 DNA: TGTGCCAGTAGTTCTTCCTCAGGGGCCCCTTACTCTGGAAACACCATATATTTT.

The CDR3 nucleotides read TGTGCCAGCAGTGTGAGGACTGCTGAAGCTTTCTTT. Protein sequence: CASSVRTAEAFF. The V gene is TRBV28, the J gene TRBJ1-1; no reliable D call. Looked up from germline, CDR1 is MDHEN and CDR2 is SYDVKM. V was cut by 5 bases and J by 6 bases, with 10 bases left in between. The CDR3 extends over 12 amino acids.

This rearrangement joins TRBV5-6 to TRBJ2-7; D perhaps matches TRBD2 (6 bases). V lost 6 bases, J lost 3 bases, and 16 bases lay in between. Germline V CDR1 and CDR2: SGHDT, YYEEEE. The CDR3 is made up of 14 amino acids. CDR3 coding DNA: TGTGCCAGCAACCGGGGGAGCTGGGACTACGAGCAGTACTTC. Encoded protein: CASNRGSWDYEQYF.

This chain connects TRBV4-2 to TRBJ2-1; D gene ambiguous. This CDR3 has 14 amino acids. Trimming left V 0 bases short and J 6 bases short, with 9 bases between. In germline, CDR1 is LGHNA, CDR2 YNFKEQ. The DNA for the CDR3 is TGTGCCAGCAGCCAAGAGCGGTCGGCCAATGAGCAGTTCTTC. Translating gives CASSQERSANEQFF.

The V gene is TRBV2, the J gene TRBJ1-1, with no clear D. This CDR3 has 14 amino acids. Germline loops: CDR1 SNHLY, CDR2 FYNNEI. Between the trimmed V and J ends, which lost 2 bases and 0 bases, there was a span of 7 bases. The CDR3 DNA sequence: TGTGCCAGCAGTGAATTGGTTTTGAACACTGAAGCTTTCTTT. It specifies CASSELVLNTEAFF.

As regards this clone: Since a much larger clone is just one base distant, this may be a read error. This chain joins TRBV6-2 or TRBV6-3 and TRBJ2-2; D is unresolved. Germline V gene lookup returns CDR1 MNHEY and CDR2 SVGEGT. The length of the CDR3 is 13 residues. With 2 bases removed from V and 3 bases from J, the gap between germline ends came to 4 bases. CDR3 sequence: CASSYTDTGELFF. DNA for the CDR3: TGTGCCAGCAGTTACACGGACACCGGGGAGCTGTTTTTT.

The V and J genes are TRBV19 and TRBJ1-1; possibly TRBD1 for D (6 bases). V lost 3 bases, J lost 5 bases, and 16 bases lay in between. Germline loops: CDR1 LNHDA, CDR2 SQIVND (reference sequence). This CDR3 region has 15 residues. CDR3: CASSITGYRGTEAFF. CDR3 nucleotide sequence: TGTGCCAGTAGTATTACAGGGTACCGTGGGACTGAAGCTTTCTTT.

The DNA for the CDR3 is TGTGCCAGCTCGCGACAGCCGAACACCGGGGAGCTGTTTTTT. The encoded protein is CASSRQPNTGELFF. The V and J genes are TRBV6-5 and TRBJ2-2, with TRBD1 as a possible D gene (5 bases). This CDR3 region has 14 residues. CDR1 MNHEY and CDR2 SVGAGI come from the germline V gene. V lost 8 bases and J 0 bases, leaving 10 bases between the germline ends.

The chain employs TRBV6-2 or TRBV6-3 and TRBJ1-2; D not certain. Trimming removed 0 bases at V and 7 bases at J, with 12 bases between. Germline V gene sequence: CDR1 MNHEY, CDR2 SVGEGT. This CDR3 has 14 residues. The CDR3 DNA reads as TGTGCCAGCAGTTACTCCGGTATTCGAGGTGGCTACACCTTC. It translates to CASSYSGIRGGYTF.

In nucleotides, the CDR3 is TGCGCCAGCAGCCTCGCCGGGACAGCAAATGGCTACACCTTC. Encoded protein: CASSLAGTANGYTF. The V and J genes are TRBV4-3 and TRBJ1-2; TRBD1 matches 7 bases. Looked up from germline, CDR1 is LGHNA and CDR2 is YSLEER. The V segment lost 4 bases and the J segment 6 bases; nucleotides outside the gene matches: 8. The CDR3 runs 14 residues.

In DNA, the CDR3 is TGTGCCAGCAGCTTAACAGCGGGGGGCACCAATCCAATGAATGAGCAGTTCTTC. Its protein is CASSLTAGGTNPMNEQFF. The chain links TRBV7-2 to TRBJ2-1; 9 bases line up with TRBD2. J lost 7 bases, V lost 2 bases, and 15 bases had no gene match. Germline V gene lookup returns CDR1 SGHTA and CDR2 FQGNSA. CDR3 length equals 18 residues.

V is TRBV18 and J is TRBJ1-5; possible D gene TRBD1, 5 bases. Germline V gene lookup returns CDR1 KGHSH and CDR2 LQKENI. This CDR3 region has 15 residues. The germline V and J ends were trimmed by 2 bases and 6 bases, with 14 bases remaining between them. CDR3 in amino acids: CASSPFEGRSQPQHF. The CDR3 DNA follows: TGTGCCAGCTCACCATTCGAGGGGCGAAGTCAGCCCCAGCATTTT.

The gene calls are TRBV11-3 and TRBJ2-7; unclear D gene. The ends were cut back, 5 bases at V and 3 bases at J, with 17 bases in the middle. The CDR3 covers 15 residues. Germline V gene data show CDR1 as SGHNT and CDR2 as YENEEA. Here the CDR3 DNA reads TGTGCCAGCAGCCTTGAAGATCCCCCCTACTACGAGCAGTACTTC. This gives the protein CASSLEDPPYYEQYF.

The chain has TRBV7-9 and TRBJ1-1; D gene unclear. The CDR3 loop spans 12 amino acids. Trimming shortened V by 1 base and J by 8 bases, and 8 bases separated the two germline ends. Germline CDR1 and CDR2: SEHNR and FQNEAQ (reference sequence). CDR3 sequence (DNA): TGTGCCAGCAGCTTAGAGGCCGGGGAAGCTTTCTTT. Encoded protein: CASSLEAGEAFF.

V and J are TRBV7-2 and TRBJ1-2; TRBD1 matches at 9 bases. Germline V gene sequence: CDR1 SGHTA, CDR2 FQGNSA. This CDR3 comprises 15 residues. V lost 5 bases to trimming and J lost 6 bases; unmatched junction nucleotides: 10. The CDR3 DNA is TGTGCCAGCAGCCCCGCGACAGGGGGGTATAATGGCTACACCTTC. Translated: CASSPATGGYNGYTF.

The chain links TRBV12-3 or TRBV12-4 to TRBJ2-5; D remains unclear. V dropped 2 bases and J dropped 5 bases, with 9 bases sitting between them. CDR3 length equals 13 residues. CDR3 DNA sequence: TGTGCCAGCAGTTTACATGTTCAGGAGACCCAGTACTTC. Translating gives CASSLHVQETQYF.

The chain joins TRBV6-8 to TRBJ1-5; no firm D call. The CDR3 is 22 amino acids. V dropped 6 bases and J dropped 6 bases, with 39 bases sitting between them. The germline V gene encodes CDR1 MNHGY and CDR2 SAAAGT. The CDR3 coding sequence is TGTGCCAGCAGCCACGGGGTCCCTTACAAGACCCTACACGTTAATCCCCCTCAGCCCCAGCATTTT. It specifies CASSHGVPYKTLHVNPPQPQHF.

This clone came up once. The chain has TRBV21-1 and TRBJ2-5. TRBV21-1 is a recognized pseudogene. CDR3 length: 16 amino acids. This CDR3 reads CASRVQRQRSQETQYF. The CDR3, as DNA: TGTGCCAGCAGAGTACAGCGTCAGAGGTCCCAAGAGACCCAGTACTTC.